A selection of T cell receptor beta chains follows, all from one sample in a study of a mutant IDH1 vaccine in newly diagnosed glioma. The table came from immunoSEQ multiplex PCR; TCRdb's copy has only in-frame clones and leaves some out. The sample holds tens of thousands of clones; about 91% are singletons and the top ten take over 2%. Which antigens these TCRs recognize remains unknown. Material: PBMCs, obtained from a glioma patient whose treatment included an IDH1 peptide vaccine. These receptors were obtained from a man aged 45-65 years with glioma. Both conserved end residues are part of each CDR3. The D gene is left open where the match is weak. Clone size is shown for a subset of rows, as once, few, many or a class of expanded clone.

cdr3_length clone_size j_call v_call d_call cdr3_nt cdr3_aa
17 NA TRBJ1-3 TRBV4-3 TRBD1 TGCGCCAGCAGCCAAGATAAGGGACAGGGGTTCGGAAACACCATATATTTT CASSQDKGQGFGNTIYF
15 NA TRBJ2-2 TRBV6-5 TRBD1 TGTGCCAGCAGGTTCACGAACAGGGGCACCGGGGAGCTGTTTTTT CASRFTNRGTGELFF
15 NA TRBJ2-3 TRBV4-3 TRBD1 TGCGCCAGCAGCCAAGATCGACAGGGAACAGATACGCAGTATTTT CASSQDRQGTDTQYF
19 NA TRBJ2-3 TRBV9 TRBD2 TGTGCCAGCAGCCTCTCGGTAATGGGACTAGCGGGCCGCACAGATACGCAGTATTTT CASSLSVMGLAGRTDTQYF
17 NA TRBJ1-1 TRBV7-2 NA TGTGCCAGCAGCCCATCTGGAGCAGGGATCATGAACACTGAAGCTTTCTTT CASSPSGAGIMNTEAFF
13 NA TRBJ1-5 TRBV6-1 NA TGTGCCAGCAGTGAATCCGACATTCAGCCCCAGCATTTT CASSESDIQPQHF
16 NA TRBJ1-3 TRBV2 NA TGTGCCAGCAGTGACGGGACTGCAAACTCTGGAAACACCATATATTTT CASSDGTANSGNTIYF
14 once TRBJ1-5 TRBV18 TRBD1 TGTGCCAGCTCACCAACAGGGGAGGTGCAGCCCCAGCATTTT CASSPTGEVQPQHF
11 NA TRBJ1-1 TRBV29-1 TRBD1 TGCAGCGTTACAGGGGGGCCTGAAGCTTTCTTT CSVTGGPEAFF
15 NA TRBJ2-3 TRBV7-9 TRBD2 TGTGCCAGCCCCCCCAGCGGGAGGAGGACAGATACGCAGTATTTT CASPPSGRRTDTQYF
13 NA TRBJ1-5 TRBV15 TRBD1 TGTGCCACGAGTGACAGGGCCGTTCAGCCCCAGCATTTT CATSDRAVQPQHF
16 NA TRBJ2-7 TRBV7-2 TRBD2 TGTGCCAGCAGCTTCGCGACTAGCGGGGGGGCCTACGAGCAGTACTTC CASSFATSGGAYEQYF
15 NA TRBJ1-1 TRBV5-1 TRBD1 TGCGCCAGCAGCCCGAGGACAGGGGGCACCACTGAAGCTTTCTTT CASSPRTGGTTEAFF
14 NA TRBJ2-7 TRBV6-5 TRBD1 TGTGCCAGCAGTCGCCGGGACAGGGGTTACGAGCAGTACTTC CASSRRDRGYEQYF
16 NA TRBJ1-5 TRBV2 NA TGTGCCAGCAGTGAGAGGGGGGTGGGTTCACGGCAGCCCCAGCATTTT CASSERGVGSRQPQHF
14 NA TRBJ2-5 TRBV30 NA TGTGCCTGGGACCTGACCGCGGAGAGAGAGACCCAGTACTTC CAWDLTAERETQYF
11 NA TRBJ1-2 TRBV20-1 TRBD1 TGCAGAGTGGACAGGCGCTATGGCTACACCTTC CRVDRRYGYTF
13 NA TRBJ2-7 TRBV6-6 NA TGTGCCAGCAGTAGGGGAACAGGTAACGAGCAGTACTTC CASSRGTGNEQYF
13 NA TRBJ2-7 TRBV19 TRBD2 TGTGCCAGTTCTAGCGGGAGGGCCGGAGAGCAGTACTTC CASSSGRAGEQYF
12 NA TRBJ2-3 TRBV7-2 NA TGTGCCAGCAGCTACGCCGGCACTACGCAGTATTTT CASSYAGTTQYF
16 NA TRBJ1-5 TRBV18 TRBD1 TGTGCCAGCTCGGTGGACAGGTCAGATAGCAATCAGCCCCAGCATTTT CASSVDRSDSNQPQHF
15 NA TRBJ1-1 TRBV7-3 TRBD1 TGTGCCAGCAGCGTGACAGGGGGGGCGAACACTGAAGCTTTCTTT CASSVTGGANTEAFF
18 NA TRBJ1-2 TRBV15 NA TGTGCCACCAGCACCTTTCACCGGGACGGAGAATCTAACTATGGCTACACCTTC CATSTFHRDGESNYGYTF
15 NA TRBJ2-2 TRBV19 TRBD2 TGTGCCAGTAGCCCTACTAGCGGGAAGGCCGGGGAGCTGTTTTTT CASSPTSGKAGELFF
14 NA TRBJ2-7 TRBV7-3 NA TGTGCCAGCAGCCCGGGGCCCGAACCTTACGAGCAGTACTTC CASSPGPEPYEQYF
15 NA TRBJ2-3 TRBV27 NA TGTGCCAGCAGTTGGACCCTACGGGGCACAGATACGCAGTATTTT CASSWTLRGTDTQYF
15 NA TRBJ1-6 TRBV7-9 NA TGTGCCAGCAGCCGCCCTTCAGGGTTGGAGTCACCCCTCCACTTT CASSRPSGLESPLHF
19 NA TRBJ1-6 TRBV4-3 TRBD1 TGCGCCAGCAGCCAAGACAGGGGGCCCCTCACAGGGTATAATTCACCCCTCCACTTT CASSQDRGPLTGYNSPLHF
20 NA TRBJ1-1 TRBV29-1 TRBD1 TGCAGCGCCATACTTGGGCTCTTTTCGGGACAGGGAGCGACGAACACTGAAGCTTTCTTT CSAILGLFSGQGATNTEAFF
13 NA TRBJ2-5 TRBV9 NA TGTGCCAGCAGCACAGGGCCCCAAGAGACCCAGTACTTC CASSTGPQETQYF
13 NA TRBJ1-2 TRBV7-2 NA TGTGCCAGCAGCTCGGACCCAGGCTATGGCTACACCTTC CASSSDPGYGYTF
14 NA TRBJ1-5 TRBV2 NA TGTGCCAGCAGTCTTACAGGGAGCAATCAGCCCCAGCATTTT CASSLTGSNQPQHF
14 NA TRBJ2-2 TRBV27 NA TGTGCCAGCAGTCCCCGACTAGTAACCGGGGAGCTGTTTTTT CASSPRLVTGELFF
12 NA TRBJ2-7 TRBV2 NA TGTGCCAGCAGTTCCGGGGCAGACGAGCAGTACTTC CASSSGADEQYF
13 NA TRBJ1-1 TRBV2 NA TGTGCCAGCAGTGATGGGAGGAACACTGAAGCTTTCTTT CASSDGRNTEAFF
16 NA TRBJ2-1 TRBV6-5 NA TGTGCCAGCAGTTACGACTGGAATATAGCCTACAATGAGCAGTTCTTC CASSYDWNIAYNEQFF
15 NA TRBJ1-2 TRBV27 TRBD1 TGTGCCAGCATCCCGACAGGGGGCACTAACTATGGCTACACCTTC CASIPTGGTNYGYTF
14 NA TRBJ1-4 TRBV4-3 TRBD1 TGCGCCAGCAGCCAACAGCGACAGGGGCGCTTGCTGTTTTTT CASSQQRQGRLLFF
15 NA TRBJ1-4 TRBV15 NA TGTGCCACCAGCAGACCCCCGGGACGGAATGAAAAACTGTTTTTT CATSRPPGRNEKLFF
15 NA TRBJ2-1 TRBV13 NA TGTGCCAGCAGCTCCCCACGGGAAGACTACAATGAGCAGTTCTTC CASSSPREDYNEQFF
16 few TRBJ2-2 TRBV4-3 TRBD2 TGCGCCAGCAGCCAAGGGGTCCCGGGGGGGCCCGGGGAGCTGTTTTTT CASSQGVPGGPGELFF
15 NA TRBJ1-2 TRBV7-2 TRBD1 TGTGCCAGCAGCTCGGACAGGGCGAGTCGAGGGGGCTACACCTTC CASSSDRASRGGYTF
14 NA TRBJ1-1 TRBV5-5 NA TGTGCCAGCAGCTTGGGGACATGGAACACTGAAGCTTTCTTT CASSLGTWNTEAFF
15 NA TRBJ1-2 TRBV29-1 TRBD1 TGCAGCGTTGGCCCCACAGGGGCTCCTAACTATGGCTACACCTTC CSVGPTGAPNYGYTF
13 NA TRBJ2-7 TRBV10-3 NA TGTGCCTCTTCGGACACGTCCGACTACGAGCAGTACTTC CASSDTSDYEQYF